These T cell receptor beta chains were read from a single sample in a study of early T cells in non-severe SARS-CoV-2 infection. From the 5' RACE reads, TCRdb called clonotypes with MiXCR, one entry per CDR3 protein. Altogether 40,000 to 45,000 distinct CDR3 sequences are present, about 11% being singletons, with the ten largest covering about a tenth. Sequenced: whole blood. Receptors were obtained from an adult who was a healthcare worker with PCR-confirmed SARS-CoV-2 infection or an uninfected control (not recorded which). Both conserved end residues are trimmed from each CDR3. Each record gives: CDR3 protein, J gene, clone size, V gene. Where a row states a size, it is once, few, many or the class of an expanded clone; other rows omit it.

CDR3aa: ASSKWTSSSDTQY; j_gene: TRBJ2-3; abundance: few; v_gene: TRBV7-2
CDR3aa: ASSSGGGGSYNEQF; j_gene: TRBJ2-1; abundance: many; v_gene: TRBV7-2
CDR3aa: ASSLSGGAGETQY; j_gene: TRBJ2-5; abundance: many; v_gene: TRBV5-1
CDR3aa: AWSVSSASTDTQY; j_gene: TRBJ2-3; abundance: .; v_gene: TRBV30
CDR3aa: ASSGKDRVGNSPLH; j_gene: TRBJ1-6; abundance: .; v_gene: TRBV5-4
CDR3aa: ASSQGSRLGLNIQY; j_gene: TRBJ2-4; abundance: many; v_gene: TRBV3-1
CDR3aa: ASSQDRGLHYGYT; j_gene: TRBJ1-2; abundance: .; v_gene: TRBV5-1
CDR3aa: ASSSINRYYEQY; j_gene: TRBJ2-7; abundance: few; v_gene: TRBV5-1
CDR3aa: SARDAGRAGNTIY; j_gene: TRBJ1-3; abundance: many; v_gene: TRBV20-1
CDR3aa: ASSLGPQSEY; j_gene: TRBJ2-7; abundance: few; v_gene: TRBV7-9
CDR3aa: ASSLGGFTEAF; j_gene: TRBJ1-1; abundance: .; v_gene: TRBV27
CDR3aa: SVRPILRPYGYT; j_gene: TRBJ1-2; abundance: many; v_gene: TRBV29-1
CDR3aa: ASSFAPGGVVNTGELF; j_gene: TRBJ2-2; abundance: few; v_gene: TRBV12-3/TRBV12-4
CDR3aa: ASRPQQGVDTEAF; j_gene: TRBJ1-1; abundance: .; v_gene: TRBV12-2
CDR3aa: ARGGGEQY; j_gene: TRBJ2-7; abundance: .; v_gene: TRBV6-5
CDR3aa: ASRRGSANTGELF; j_gene: TRBJ2-2; abundance: many; v_gene: TRBV6-2/TRBV6-3
CDR3aa: ASSLEGQDSYEQY; j_gene: TRBJ2-7; abundance: .; v_gene: TRBV5-6
CDR3aa: ASSPGDTQY; j_gene: TRBJ2-3; abundance: many; v_gene: TRBV18
CDR3aa: ASSQMTGNPEKLF; j_gene: TRBJ1-4; abundance: few; v_gene: TRBV4-3
CDR3aa: ASSLSGRPETQY; j_gene: TRBJ2-5; abundance: few; v_gene: TRBV5-6
CDR3aa: ASSLTGDAYEQY; j_gene: TRBJ2-7; abundance: .; v_gene: TRBV5-1
CDR3aa: ASSKQVNDSPLH; j_gene: TRBJ1-6; abundance: .; v_gene: TRBV28
CDR3aa: SVGGTGELF; j_gene: TRBJ2-2; abundance: .; v_gene: TRBV29-1
CDR3aa: ASSLAIQALAKNIQY; j_gene: TRBJ2-4; abundance: many; v_gene: TRBV7-9
CDR3aa: ATSSRRIQGSNQPQH; j_gene: TRBJ1-5; abundance: .; v_gene: TRBV15
CDR3aa: ASSLTGFNQPQH; j_gene: TRBJ1-5; abundance: many; v_gene: TRBV7-6
CDR3aa: ASSLDVTGELF; j_gene: TRBJ2-2; abundance: few; v_gene: TRBV7-7
CDR3aa: ATTGVQNNEQF; j_gene: TRBJ2-1; abundance: few; v_gene: TRBV10-3
CDR3aa: ASSQASVTEAF; j_gene: TRBJ1-1; abundance: many; v_gene: TRBV3-1
CDR3aa: ASSTDLGQY; j_gene: TRBJ2-7; abundance: many; v_gene: TRBV7-9
CDR3aa: ASSEAPTYEQY; j_gene: TRBJ2-7; abundance: few; v_gene: TRBV10-2
CDR3aa: ASSSTGPSGNTIY; j_gene: TRBJ1-3; abundance: many; v_gene: TRBV12-3/TRBV12-4
CDR3aa: ASSPTGGSGETQY; j_gene: TRBJ2-5; abundance: few; v_gene: TRBV7-2
CDR3aa: ASKRTSGGQETQY; j_gene: TRBJ2-5; abundance: .; v_gene: TRBV6-2/TRBV6-3
CDR3aa: AWTRAGVTEAF; j_gene: TRBJ1-1; abundance: few; v_gene: TRBV30